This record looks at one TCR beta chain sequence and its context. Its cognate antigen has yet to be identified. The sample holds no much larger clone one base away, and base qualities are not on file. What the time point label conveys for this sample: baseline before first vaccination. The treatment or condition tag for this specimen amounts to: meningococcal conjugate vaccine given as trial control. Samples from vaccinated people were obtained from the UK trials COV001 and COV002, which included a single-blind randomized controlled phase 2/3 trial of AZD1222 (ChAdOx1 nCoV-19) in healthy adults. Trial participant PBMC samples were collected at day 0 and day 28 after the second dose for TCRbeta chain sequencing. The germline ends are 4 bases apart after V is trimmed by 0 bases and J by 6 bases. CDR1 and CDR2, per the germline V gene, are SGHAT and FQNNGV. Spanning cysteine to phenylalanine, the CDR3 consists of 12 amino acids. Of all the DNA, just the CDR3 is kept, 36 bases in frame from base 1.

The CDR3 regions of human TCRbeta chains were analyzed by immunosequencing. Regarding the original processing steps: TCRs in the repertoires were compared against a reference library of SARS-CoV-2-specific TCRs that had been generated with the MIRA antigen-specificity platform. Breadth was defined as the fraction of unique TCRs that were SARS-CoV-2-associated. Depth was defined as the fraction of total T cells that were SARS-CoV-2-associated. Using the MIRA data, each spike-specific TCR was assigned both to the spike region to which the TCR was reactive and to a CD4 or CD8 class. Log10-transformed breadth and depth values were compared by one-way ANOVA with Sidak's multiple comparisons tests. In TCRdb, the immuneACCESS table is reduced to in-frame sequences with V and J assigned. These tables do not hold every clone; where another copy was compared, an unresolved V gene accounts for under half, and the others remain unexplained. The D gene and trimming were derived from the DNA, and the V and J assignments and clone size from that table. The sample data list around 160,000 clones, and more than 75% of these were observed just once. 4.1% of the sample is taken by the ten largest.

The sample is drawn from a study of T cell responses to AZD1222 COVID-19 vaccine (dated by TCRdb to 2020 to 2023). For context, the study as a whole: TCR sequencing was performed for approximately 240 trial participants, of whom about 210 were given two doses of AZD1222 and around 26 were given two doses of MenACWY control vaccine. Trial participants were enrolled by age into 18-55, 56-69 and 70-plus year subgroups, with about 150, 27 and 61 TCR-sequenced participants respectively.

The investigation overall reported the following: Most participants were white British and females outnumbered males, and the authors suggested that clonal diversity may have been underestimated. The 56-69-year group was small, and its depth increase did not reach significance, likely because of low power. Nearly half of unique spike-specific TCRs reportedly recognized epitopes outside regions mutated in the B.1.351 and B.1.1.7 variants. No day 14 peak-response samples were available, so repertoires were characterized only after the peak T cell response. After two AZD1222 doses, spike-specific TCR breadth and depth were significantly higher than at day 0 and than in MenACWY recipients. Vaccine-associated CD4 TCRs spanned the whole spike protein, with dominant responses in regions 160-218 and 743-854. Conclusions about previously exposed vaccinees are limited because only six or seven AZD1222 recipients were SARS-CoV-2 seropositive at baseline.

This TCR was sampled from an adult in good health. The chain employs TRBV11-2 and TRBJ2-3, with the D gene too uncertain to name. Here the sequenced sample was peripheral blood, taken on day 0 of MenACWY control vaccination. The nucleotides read TGTGCCAGCAGCTTAGAGGGGGATACGCAGTATTTT. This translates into CASSLEGDTQYF.